The 29 T cell receptor beta chains below come from one sample, sequenced in a study of cytomegalovirus exposure and HLA in healthy donors. The PCR was carried out with 60 Vbeta primers and 13 Jbeta primers. Using immunoSEQ multiplex PCR, the repertoire was profiled, and TCRdb retains in-frame clones only, with some absent. The repertoire consists of about 120,000 clones, with about 86% occurring once and the leading ten covering about 3.8%. What was sequenced was PBMCs. Receptors were obtained from a woman under 40 in good health and CMV-seronegative.

The chain carries TRBV7-9 and TRBJ1-4; 9 nucleotides align to TRBD1. The CDR3 is 13 residues long. Germline values: CDR1 SEHNR, CDR2 FQNEAQ (reference sequence). V was pared by 5 bases and J by 8 bases, with 3 bases of the junction left unmatched. CDR3 in amino acids: CASSGTGNEKLFF. The DNA of the CDR3 is TGTGCCAGCAGCGGGACAGGGAACGAAAAACTGTTTTTT.

The chain couples TRBV7-2 to TRBJ2-2; TRBD2 matches 11 bases. Germline V lookup: CDR1 SGHTA, CDR2 FQGNSA. J was trimmed by 0 bases and V by 6 bases; bases with no gene match: 9. The length of the CDR3 is 18 residues. The CDR3: CASRPGLAGGSNTGELFF. The CDR3, as DNA: TGTGCCAGCAGGCCTGGGCTAGCGGGAGGTTCGAACACCGGGGAGCTGTTTTTT.

The V call is TRBV11-1, the J call TRBJ1-1; 8 bases align to TRBD1. The junction had 14 bases not matched to a gene; V was cut back by 5 bases and J by 0 bases. The CDR3 runs 18 residues. The germline V gene encodes CDR1 SGHAT and CDR2 FQDESV (reference sequence). The CDR3 reads CASSHGGQGISVNTEAFF. CDR3 bases: TGTGCCAGCAGCCACGGCGGACAGGGAATCAGTGTGAACACTGAAGCTTTCTTT.

The genes are TRBV5-1 and TRBJ1-6, with TRBD1 identical over 7 bases. CDR3 length equals 16 residues. Unmatched junction bases numbered 7, after V lost 0 bases and J lost 7 bases. From germline, CDR1 is SGHRS and CDR2 YFSETQ. Here the CDR3 reads CASSLALGQRNSPLHF. The DNA for the CDR3 is TGCGCCAGCAGCTTGGCCCTGGGACAGAGGAATTCACCCCTCCACTTT.

This sequence joins TRBV11-2 and TRBJ1-2; a weak D match, TRBD1 (5 bases). With 5 bases removed from V and 0 bases from J, the gap between germline ends came to 10 bases. Germline CDR1 reads SGHAT; CDR2 reads FQNNGV. The CDR3 contains 14 residues. CDR3 protein: CASSSATANYGYTF. CDR3 coding DNA: TGTGCCAGCAGCAGCGCGACAGCTAACTATGGCTACACCTTC.

The gene calls are TRBV4-1 and TRBJ2-7, with D tentatively TRBD2 (6 bases). The V gene's germline CDR1 is MGHRA and CDR2 YSYEKL. This CDR3 has 15 residues. Trimming shortened V by 4 bases and J by 3 bases, and 16 bases separated the two germline ends. The CDR3: CASSRAEGQGYEQYF. CDR3 DNA sequence: TGCGCCAGCAGCCGCGCGGAGGGGCAGGGCTACGAGCAGTACTTC.

This sequence joins TRBV10-1 and TRBJ2-7; D ambiguous. Germline values: CDR1 WNHNN, CDR2 SYGVQD (reference sequence). The V end lost 4 bases, the J end lost 2 bases, and 3 bases lay between the germline ends. CDR3 size: 11 residues. CDR3 DNA sequence: TGCGCCAGCAGTGGCGCCTACGAGCAGTACTTC. Its protein product is CASSGAYEQYF.

This clone was seen only once. This rearrangement joins TRBV10-2 to TRBJ2-7, with D unresolved. V was shortened by 3 bases and J by 3 bases, with 15 bases between the two germline ends. CDR3 length: 15 residues. Germline values: CDR1 WSHSY, CDR2 SAAADI. The CDR3 sequence: CASSDLITPHYEQYF. The CDR3 DNA follows: TGCGCCAGCAGTGACCTCATAACTCCCCACTACGAGCAGTACTTC.

The chain joins TRBV19 to TRBJ2-2, with 7 bases matching TRBD2. The CDR3 loop spans 15 amino acids. Germline assignment: CDR1 LNHDA and CDR2 SQIVND (reference sequence). Germline trimming cut 3 bases from V and 0 bases from J; bases unmatched to any gene: 1. The CDR3 nucleotides are TGTGCCAGTAGTATCGCGGGGGCGAACACCGGGGAGCTGTTTTTT. Translating it yields CASSIAGANTGELFF.

In its sample, this clone was seen a few times. The rearrangement uses TRBV6-6 and TRBJ1-1; D unresolved. This CDR3 has 13 residues. Germline V gene lookup returns CDR1 MNHNY and CDR2 SVGAGI (reference sequence). V was trimmed by 7 bases and J by 2 bases, leaving 11 bases between them. CDR3 amino acids: CASNFGVNTEAFF. The CDR3 nucleotides read TGTGCCAGCAATTTCGGGGTAAACACTGAAGCTTTCTTT.

CDR3 loop: CASSPSVGTRDDLPYEQYF. The CDR3 region has the DNA TGCGCCAGCAGTCCATCGGTCGGGACAAGGGATGACCTCCCCTACGAGCAGTACTTC. V is TRBV23-1 and J is TRBJ2-7; TRBD1 might be the D (6 bases). TRBV23-1 qualifies as an ORF whose function is uncertain. V was cut by 4 bases and J by 2 bases, with 27 bases left in between. This CDR3 spans 19 amino acids.

CDR3 sequence: CASSLAGQDNEQFF. CDR3 nucleotides: TGCGCCAGCAGCTTGGCCGGACAGGACAATGAGCAGTTCTTC. The chain combines TRBV5-1 with TRBJ2-1; 7 nucleotides agree with TRBD1. Germline loops: CDR1 SGHRS, CDR2 YFSETQ. The CDR3 extends over 14 amino acids. V was pared by 0 bases and J by 5 bases, with 2 bases of the junction left unmatched.

The rearrangement uses TRBV6-5 and TRBJ1-5; the D is unclear. There are 13 residues in the CDR3. Germline CDR1 reads MNHEY; CDR2 reads SVGAGI. V dropped 2 bases and J dropped 3 bases, with 5 bases sitting between them. CDR3 in amino acids: CASSYVANQPQHF. CDR3 in DNA: TGTGCCAGCAGTTACGTGGCCAATCAGCCCCAGCATTTT.

This clone was recorded once. V and J are TRBV12-5 and TRBJ1-5; maybe TRBD1 (6 bases). CDR1 is LGHNT and CDR2 is FRNRAP in the germline V gene. The CDR3 spans 14 residues. The V gene lost 1 base and the J gene lost 6 bases, with 10 bases spanning the gap. This chain's CDR3 is CASGLGGRSQPQHF. The CDR3 DNA follows: TGTGCTAGTGGTTTGGGGGGGCGCAGTCAGCCCCAGCATTTT.

The chain links TRBV6-1 to TRBJ2-7, with D possibly matching TRBD2 (5 bases). The CDR3 has 15 residues. Trimming removed 2 bases at V and 3 bases at J, with 14 bases between. The germline gives CDR1 MNHNS, CDR2 SASEGT. The CDR3 is CASSERGDTYYEQYF. Written as DNA, the CDR3 is TGTGCCAGCAGTGAACGGGGAGACACTTACTACGAGCAGTACTTC.

Only a few counts were recorded for this clone. At one end the junction does not follow the germline gene, possibly because of a read error. The CDR3 region has the DNA TGTGCCAGCAGTGAATATCAACTTAGCAATCGGCCCCAGCATTTT. Its translation is CASSEYQLSNRPQHF. The chain carries TRBV2 and TRBJ1-5, with D unclear. Looked up from germline, CDR1 is SNHLY and CDR2 is FYNNEI. CDR3 length: 15 residues.

The gene calls are TRBV28 and TRBJ2-1; 7 nucleotides align to TRBD2. This CDR3 has 11 residues. Germline CDR1 is MDHEN and CDR2 is SYDVKM. Losses at the gene ends were 5 bases for V and 15 bases for J; bases not matched to a gene: 7. The CDR3: CASSLGLGPFF. The CDR3 DNA is TGTGCCAGCAGTCTCGGACTAGGTCCGTTCTTC.

The chain has TRBV13 and TRBJ1-2; 7 bases match TRBD1. The CDR3 is made up of 13 amino acids. V trimming: 4 bases; J trimming: 4 bases; junction bases outside the gene matches: 3. CDR1 PRHDT and CDR2 FYEKMQ come from the germline V gene (reference sequence). The CDR3 region is CASSSQGLYGYTF. The CDR3 coding sequence is TGTGCCAGCAGCTCACAGGGGCTCTATGGCTACACCTTC.

Points on this clone: The sample holds other DNA sequences that translate to the same CDR3. The V gene is TRBV19, the J gene TRBJ2-7, with 7 nucleotides matching TRBD2. The V gene's germline CDR1 is LNHDA and CDR2 SQIVND (reference sequence). The CDR3 length is 16 residues. J lost 4 bases, V lost 7 bases, and 16 bases had no gene match. CDR3 protein: CASKETGLADSYEQYF. As DNA, the CDR3 is TGTGCCAGTAAAGAAACCGGGCTAGCGGACTCTTACGAGCAGTACTTC. Supplemented by reference TRBV19 and TRBJ2-7, the full variable domain reads DGGITQSPKYLFRKEGQNVTLSCEQNLNHDAMYWYRQDPGQGLRLIYYSQIVNDFQKGDIAEGYSVSREKKESFPLTVTSAQKNPTAFYLCASKETGLADSYEQYFGPGTRLTVT.

This chain joins TRBV27 and TRBJ1-1, with D unresolved. Germline-derived CDR1 and CDR2 are MNHEY and SMNVEV (reference sequence). Trimming took off 3 bases at V and 0 bases at J, with 5 bases between the two ends. CDR3 size: 13 residues. The CDR3 sequence: CASSFRLNTEAFF. DNA of the CDR3: TGTGCCAGCAGTTTCCGGTTGAACACTGAAGCTTTCTTT.

V usage is TRBV27 and J usage is TRBJ2-3; D might be TRBD2 (6 bases). The CDR3 extends over 15 amino acids. V lost 0 bases and J lost 6, with 13 bases in between. Germline V CDR1 and CDR2: MNHEY, SMNVEV (reference sequence). The CDR3 DNA follows: TGTGCCAGCAGTTTATCCTCTTATGGGGGGGATACGCAGTATTTT. This encodes CASSLSSYGGDTQYF.

The chain has TRBV5-4 and TRBJ1-5; 9 nucleotides line up with TRBD1. The junction had 5 bases not matched to a gene; V was cut back by 1 base and J by 3 bases. Germline loops: CDR1 SGHNT, CDR2 YYREEE (reference sequence). This CDR3 contains 16 residues. The DNA for the CDR3 is TGTGCCAGCAGCTTGACGGGACAGGGATTCAATCAGCCCCAGCATTTT. Translated, it gives CASSLTGQGFNQPQHF.

V is TRBV6-1 and J is TRBJ1-6; D is perhaps TRBD1 (6 bases). The CDR3 is 16 amino acids. Germline V gene lookup returns CDR1 MNHNS and CDR2 SASEGT. Trimming removed 4 bases at V and 4 bases at J, with 14 bases between. CDR3 region: CASSGYRESYNSPLHF. In DNA form, the CDR3 reads TGTGCCAGCAGTGGTTACAGGGAGTCGTATAATTCACCCCTCCACTTT.

This chain uses TRBV4-1 with TRBJ1-6; D remains unclear. The CDR3 is 14 amino acids. The germline V gene encodes CDR1 MGHRA and CDR2 YSYEKL. V was shortened by 0 bases and J by 7 bases, with 7 bases between the two germline ends. The CDR3 region is CASSQESGNSPLHF. CDR3 coding DNA: TGCGCCAGCAGCCAAGAGTCCGGGAATTCACCCCTCCACTTT.

The chain carries TRBV13 and TRBJ2-7, with a possible D match to TRBD2 (5 bases). Germline CDR1 is PRHDT and CDR2 is FYEKMQ (reference sequence). The CDR3 runs to 14 residues. V lost 0 bases, J lost 4 bases, and 10 bases lay in between. The CDR3 reads CASSLGGRTYEQYF. Here the CDR3 DNA reads TGTGCCAGCAGCTTAGGCGGGCGGACTTACGAGCAGTACTTC.

The chain has TRBV7-3 and TRBJ2-1, with D possibly TRBD2 on 6 matching bases. The germline CDR1 and CDR2 sequences are SGHTA and FQGTGA. Trimming removed 2 bases at V and 3 bases at J, with 17 bases between. The CDR3 loop spans 17 amino acids. This chain's CDR3 is CASSLDLSPGDYNEQFF. The DNA for the CDR3 is TGTGCCAGCAGCTTAGATCTCTCTCCGGGAGACTACAATGAGCAGTTCTTC.

This clone came up once. This chain joins TRBV5-6 and TRBJ2-3, with 12 bases that match TRBD2. Trimming cost V 4 bases and J 2 bases; bases outside gene matches: 5. CDR1 and CDR2 (germline): SGHDT, YYEEEE. This CDR3 comprises 16 residues. Written as DNA, the CDR3 is TGTGCCAGCAGCCGACTAGCGGGAGATAACACAGATACGCAGTATTTT. Its protein product is CASSRLAGDNTDTQYF.

The chain recombines TRBV28 with TRBJ2-7; 10 bases fit TRBD1. The J segment lost 4 bases and the V segment lost 7 bases, leaving 7 bases of the junction unmatched. The CDR3 runs 14 residues. CDR1 and CDR2 from the germline V gene are MDHEN and SYDVKM. CDR3 DNA: TGTGCCAGCAACGGACAGGGGGTAACTTACGAGCAGTACTTC. Protein: CASNGQGVTYEQYF.

The V call is TRBV2, the J call TRBJ2-6; D is undetermined. The ends were cut back, 5 bases at V and 4 bases at J, with 9 bases in the middle. This CDR3 is built from 14 residues. Germline CDR1 and CDR2: SNHLY and FYNNEI. The CDR3 reads CASSSRGGANVLTF. CDR3 in DNA: TGTGCCAGCAGTTCCCGAGGCGGGGCCAACGTCCTGACTTTC.